These T cell receptor beta chains were read from a single sample in a study of CD8 T cells in Susac syndrome. MiXCR, applied by TCRdb to the immunoSEQ multiplex PCR reads, yields one record per CDR3 protein. The sample includes about 110,000 distinct CDR3 sequences, around 95% of them seen just once. Material: CD4+ T cells from PBMCs. These receptors came from a human donor in good health. Each CDR3 is given with its conserved first and last residue. D genes are given only for firm matches.

CDR3 length	D gene	V gene	J gene	CDR3 DNA	CDR3 protein
14	-	TRBV29-1	TRBJ2-1	TGCAGCGTTGGGTCCACCCGTTCCGGGAATGAGCAGTTCTTC	CSVGSTRSGNEQFF
15	TRBD1	TRBV30	TRBJ1-1	TGTGCCTGGAGTGGTGGGACAGGGGCGAACACTGAAGCTTTCTTT	CAWSGGTGANTEAFF
13	-	TRBV10-3	TRBJ2-2	TGTGCCATCAGTGAGTCGGAGGGAGGGGAGCTGTTTTTT	CAISESEGGELFF
15	-	TRBV7-2	TRBJ1-2	TGTGCCAGCAGCTTAAACGTACAGGGCGCGGGTGGCTACACCTTC	CASSLNVQGAGGYTF
16	TRBD1	TRBV7-2	TRBJ2-2	TGTGCCAGCAGCCTCCCGACAGGGGCAGGCACCGGGGAGCTGTTTTTT	CASSLPTGAGTGELFF
14	-	TRBV28	TRBJ1-5	TGTGCCAGCAGAGGGGCGGACCTAAATCAGCCCCAGCATTTT	CASRGADLNQPQHF
15	-	TRBV13	TRBJ2-6	TGTGCCAGCAGCAGGAGAGTCTCTGGGGCCAACGTCCTGACTTTC	CASSRRVSGANVLTF
14	TRBD2	TRBV7-9	TRBJ2-7	TGTGCCAGCAGCCCCCCCGGACTAGGCGACGAGCAGTACTTC	CASSPPGLGDEQYF
15	TRBD2	TRBV29-1	TRBJ2-7	TGCAGCGTCGAGGGGACTAGCGGGAGTAGCAACGAGCAGTACTTC	CSVEGTSGSSNEQYF
14	-	TRBV20-1	TRBJ2-6	TGCAGTGCTAGAGATGCTTCTGGGGCCAACGTCCTGACTTTC	CSARDASGANVLTF
13	-	TRBV9	TRBJ2-2	TGTGCCAGCAGCCCCGTAGCAGCCGGGGAGCTGTTTTTT	CASSPVAAGELFF
14	-	TRBV20-1	TRBJ1-1	TGCAGTACACGAGGGAAGGGGGGGAACACTGAAGCTTTCTTT	CSTRGKGGNTEAFF
11	-	TRBV29-1	TRBJ2-2	TGCAGCGTGGGTGTGACCGGGGAGCTGTTTTTT	CSVGVTGELFF
15	-	TRBV29-1	TRBJ2-7	TGCAGCGTTGCCACCGGAGGGGGAAGCAGGTACGAGCAGTACTTC	CSVATGGGSRYEQYF
13	TRBD1	TRBV3-1	TRBJ1-1	TGTGCCAGCAGCCGACAGGGTTCGGGTGAAGCTTTCTTT	CASSRQGSGEAFF
15	-	TRBV3-1	TRBJ2-7	TGTGCCAGCAGCCAAACCGACAGAATCTCCTACGAGCAGTACTTC	CASSQTDRISYEQYF
15	-	TRBV7-2	TRBJ2-7	TGTGCCAGCAGTCCCAGGACGGGGGATTGGTACGAGCAGTACTTC	CASSPRTGDWYEQYF
13	-	TRBV18	TRBJ1-2	TGTGCCAGCTCACCAGGGGACCACTATGGCTACACCTTC	CASSPGDHYGYTF
16	TRBD2	TRBV5-1	TRBJ2-2	TGCGCCAGCAGCTTCACTAGCGGCTCGAACACCGGGGAGCTGTTTTTT	CASSFTSGSNTGELFF
14	-	TRBV7-2	TRBJ1-1	TGTGCCAGCAGCTTAGCGTCGGGGAACACTGAAGCTTTCTTT	CASSLASGNTEAFF
13	-	TRBV5-1	TRBJ2-5	TGCGCCAGCAGCTGGGACGTTCAAGAGACCCAGTACTTC	CASSWDVQETQYF
15	-	TRBV7-9	TRBJ2-5	TGTGCCAGCAGCTTAGCCCACAGCTCCCAAGAGACCCAGTACTTC	CASSLAHSSQETQYF
16	-	TRBV9	TRBJ2-3	TGTGCCAGCAGCCGAGTTATCGGAGCTAGCACAGATACGCAGTATTTT	CASSRVIGASTDTQYF
14	-	TRBV3-1	TRBJ1-4	TGTGCCAGCAGCCAGGCCGGGACAAAGGAAAAACTGTTTTTT	CASSQAGTKEKLFF